This TCR beta chain was profiled in a study of cytomegalovirus exposure and HLA in healthy donors. In the study overall: As released early, the data held some 80 million unique TCRs from HLA-typed donors. Study-wide findings and caveats: Common viral pathogens seemed to be connected with several of the most significant clusters, according to a later analysis. CMV serostatus was the sole immune exposure information available.

On this clone: Its antigen is undetermined.

PCR primers comprised 60 Vbeta and 13 Jbeta primers. The protocol was immunoSEQ multiplex PCR, while the TCRdb copy is restricted to in-frame clones and leaves out a portion. Its clone listing holds about 160,000 clones. The CDR3 runs 14 residues. Between the trimmed V and J ends, which lost 2 bases and 4 bases, there was a span of 11 bases. CDR1 MNHEY and CDR2 SVGAGI come from the germline V gene. The rearrangement uses TRBV6-5 and TRBJ1-1; D gene uncertain. Sequences were obtained from PBMCs. This clonotype was sampled from an older woman in good health and CMV-seronegative. This chain's CDR3 is CASSYGESGTEAFF. CDR3 nucleotides: TGTGCCAGCAGTTACGGGGAGTCGGGCACTGAAGCTTTCTTT.